This T cell receptor beta chain was found in a study of blood T cell repertoires in COVID-19. TCRdb's table, derived via immunoSEQ multiplex PCR, lists solely in-frame clones and lacks some. The repertoire holds about 220,000 clones, with roughly 82% as singletons. V gave up 1 base and J gave up 3 bases; unmatched junction bases: 3. Germline loops: CDR1 SGHRS, CDR2 YFSETQ. The CDR3 consists of 16 residues. This clonotype was sampled from a man in his fifties or sixties with active or convalescent COVID-19. Input material: peripheral blood. V usage is TRBV5-1 and J usage is TRBJ2-1, with TRBD2 matching over 11 bases. The DNA of the CDR3 is TGCGCCAGCAGCTTGAATAGCGGGAGGGGCTACAATGAGCAGTTCTTC. Protein product: CASSLNSGRGYNEQFF. The variable domain in full, completed from reference TRBV5-1 and TRBJ2-1, reads KAGVTQTPRYLIKTRGQQVTLSCSPISGHRSVSWYQQTPGQGLQFLFEYFSETQRNKGNFPGRFSGRQFSNSRSEMNVSTLELGDSALYLCASSLNSGRGYNEQFFGPGTRLTVL.